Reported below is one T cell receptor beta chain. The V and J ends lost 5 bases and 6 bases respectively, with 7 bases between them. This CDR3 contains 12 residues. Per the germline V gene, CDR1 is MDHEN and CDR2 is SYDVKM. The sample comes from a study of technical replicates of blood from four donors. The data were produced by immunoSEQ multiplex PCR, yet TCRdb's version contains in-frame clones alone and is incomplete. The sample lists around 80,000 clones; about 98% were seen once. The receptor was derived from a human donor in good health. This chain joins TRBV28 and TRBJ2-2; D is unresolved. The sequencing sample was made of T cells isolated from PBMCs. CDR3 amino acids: CASSLAPGELFF. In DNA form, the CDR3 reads TGTGCCAGCAGTCTGGCCCCCGGGGAGCTGTTTTTT.